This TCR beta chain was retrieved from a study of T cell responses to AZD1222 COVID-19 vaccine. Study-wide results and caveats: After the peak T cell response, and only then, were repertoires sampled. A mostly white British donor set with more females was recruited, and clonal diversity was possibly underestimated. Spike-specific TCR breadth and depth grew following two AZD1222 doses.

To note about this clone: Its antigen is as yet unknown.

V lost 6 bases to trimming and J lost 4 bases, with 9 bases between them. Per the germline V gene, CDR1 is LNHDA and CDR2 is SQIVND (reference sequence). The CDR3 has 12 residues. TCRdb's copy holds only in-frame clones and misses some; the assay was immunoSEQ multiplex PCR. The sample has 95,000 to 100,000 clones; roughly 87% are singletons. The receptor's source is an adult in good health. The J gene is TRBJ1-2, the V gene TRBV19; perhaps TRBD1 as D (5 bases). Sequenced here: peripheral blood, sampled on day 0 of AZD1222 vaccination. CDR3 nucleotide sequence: TGTGCCAGTAGGGACAACTCCTATGGCTACACCTTC. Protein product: CASRDNSYGYTF.